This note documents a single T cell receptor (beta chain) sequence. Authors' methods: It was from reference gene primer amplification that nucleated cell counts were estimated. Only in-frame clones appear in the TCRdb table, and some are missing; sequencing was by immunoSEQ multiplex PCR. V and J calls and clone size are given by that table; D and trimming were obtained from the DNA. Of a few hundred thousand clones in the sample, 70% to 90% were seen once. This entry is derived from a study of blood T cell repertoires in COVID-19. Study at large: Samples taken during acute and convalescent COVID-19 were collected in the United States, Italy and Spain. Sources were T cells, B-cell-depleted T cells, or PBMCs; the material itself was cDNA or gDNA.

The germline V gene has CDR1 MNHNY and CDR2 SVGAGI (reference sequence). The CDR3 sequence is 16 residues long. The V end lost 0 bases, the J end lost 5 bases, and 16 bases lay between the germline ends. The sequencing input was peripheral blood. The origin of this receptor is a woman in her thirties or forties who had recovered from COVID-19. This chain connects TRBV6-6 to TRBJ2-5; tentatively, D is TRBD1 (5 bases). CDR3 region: CASSYSTGALGETQYF. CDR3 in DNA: TGTGCCAGCAGTTACTCCACTGGGGCCCTGGGGGAGACCCAGTACTTC.